What follows are 12 T cell receptor beta chains derived from one specimen sequenced in a study of control samples from healthy donors and cancer patients. Only in-frame clones appear in the TCRdb table, and some are missing; sequencing was by immunoSEQ multiplex PCR. The data contain 100,000 to 150,000 clones, nearly 90% of them singletons. The sequenced material came from blood. The receptors stem from a middle-aged man in good health.

This clone was seen just once. The chain couples TRBV10-3 to TRBJ2-3, with D unclear. V lost 5 bases, J lost 3 bases, and 6 bases lay in between. Germline loops: CDR1 ENHRY, CDR2 SYGVKD. This CDR3 has 12 amino acids. The CDR3 nucleotides read TGTGCCATCAGTTGGGCTACAGATACGCAGTATTTT. It translates to CAISWATDTQYF.

V usage is TRBV7-2 and J usage is TRBJ1-3; D is perhaps TRBD1 (6 bases). The germline V and J ends were trimmed by 5 bases and 10 bases, with 15 bases remaining between them. Germline V gene lookup returns CDR1 SGHTA and CDR2 FQGNSA. The CDR3 extends over 13 amino acids. The CDR3 loop reads CASSRGGSETIYF. CDR3 coding DNA: TGTGCCAGCAGCCGCGGGGGCTCAGAGACCATATATTTT.

CDR3 protein: CATALSSGGMNTEAFF. The CDR3 DNA reads as TGCGCCACCGCTTTATCATCGGGGGGCATGAACACTGAAGCTTTCTTT. The rearrangement uses TRBV5-1 and TRBJ1-1, with a tentative D call TRBD1 (6 bases). Germline-derived CDR1 and CDR2 are SGHRS and YFSETQ. This CDR3 spans 16 amino acids. Trimming cost V 9 bases and J 0 bases, with 21 bases left between them.

CDR3 bases: TGTGCCAGCAGTCGGGGCCTTAGCACAGATACGCAGTATTTT. The encoded protein is CASSRGLSTDTQYF. The V gene is TRBV7-3, the J gene TRBJ2-3, with D tentatively TRBD1 or TRBD2 (5 bases each). The CDR3 has 14 residues. Trimming left V 6 bases short and J 0 bases short, with 10 bases between. Per the germline V gene, CDR1 is SGHTA and CDR2 is FQGTGA.

The chain has TRBV19 and TRBJ1-1, with unresolved D. V was pared by 3 bases and J by 2 bases, with 13 bases between. Germline CDR1 LNHDA, CDR2 SQIVND (reference sequence). This CDR3 spans 15 amino acids. CDR3 sequence: CASSISLTDNTEAFF. Here the CDR3 DNA reads TGTGCCAGTAGTATTTCCCTTACAGATAACACTGAAGCTTTCTTT.

The rearrangement joins TRBV4-1 to TRBJ1-5; no reliable D call. The CDR3 consists of 14 residues. Between the trimmed V and J ends, which lost 0 bases and 1 base, there was a span of 4 bases. Per germline, CDR1 MGHRA and CDR2 YSYEKL. CDR3 nucleotides: TGCGCCAGCAGCCAAGAACAGAGCAATCAGCCCCAGCATTTT. Its translation is CASSQEQSNQPQHF.

The CDR3 DNA reads as TGTGCCAGCAGCCTTAGAGGGACAGGGGGAGGCACAGATACGCAGTATTTT. As protein: CASSLRGTGGGTDTQYF. This sequence joins TRBV9 and TRBJ2-3, with 11 bases that match TRBD1. The CDR3 runs 17 residues. Germline CDR1 SGDLS, CDR2 YYNGEE. V was pared by 4 bases and J by 1 base, with 8 bases of the junction left unmatched.

The chain couples TRBV5-1 to TRBJ2-7; 9 bases match TRBD1. The CDR3 has 15 residues. Germline trimming cut 5 bases from V and 2 bases from J; bases unmatched to any gene: 8. CDR1 and CDR2 (germline): SGHRS, YFSETQ. This CDR3 is CASSRGTGLAYEQYF. The CDR3 DNA follows: TGCGCCAGCAGTAGAGGGACAGGGCTTGCCTACGAGCAGTACTTC.

As regards this clone: One junction end disagrees with the germline gene, perhaps due to a read error. V is TRBV3-1 (or the pseudogene TRBV3-2) and J is TRBJ1-2, with D uncertain. This CDR3 has 11 residues. Germline CDR1 reads LGHDT; CDR2 reads YNNKEL (reference sequence). Here the CDR3 reads CASSSYDLHSF. The CDR3 nucleotides are TGTGCCAGCAGCTCATACGATCTGCATTCCTTC.

The V call is TRBV5-4, the J call TRBJ2-5; TRBD2 aligns across 10 bases. V lost 4 bases, J lost 2 bases, and 5 bases stayed unmatched. Per germline, CDR1 SGHNT and CDR2 YYREEE (reference sequence). This CDR3 has 15 amino acids. The CDR3 nucleotides are TGTGCCAGCAGCCCTGGGACTAGCGTGCAAGAGACCCAGTACTTC. This encodes CASSPGTSVQETQYF.

The gene calls are TRBV27 and TRBJ2-5, with 8 bases aligning to TRBD1. The CDR3 spans 14 residues. Trimming cost V 8 bases and J 5 bases; bases outside gene matches: 10. CDR1 is MNHEY and CDR2 is SMNVEV in the germline V gene (reference sequence). DNA of the CDR3: TGTGCCAGCTCATACCGGACAGGGTTCGAGACCCAGTACTTC. It translates to CASSYRTGFETQYF.

This sequence joins TRBV5-4 and TRBJ2-5; perhaps TRBD2 as D (5 bases). Germline-derived CDR1 and CDR2 are SGHNT and YYREEE (reference sequence). The V end was cut by 2 bases, the J end by 3 bases, with 14 bases between. This CDR3 has 15 residues. CDR3 nucleotides: TGTGCCAGCAGCTTCGATACTAGATCTAAAGAGACCCAGTACTTC. Its protein product is CASSFDTRSKETQYF.